This T cell receptor (beta chain) is drawn from a study of beta chain features in type 1 diabetes. Findings and limits, study-wide: Healthy donors had naive, central memory and Treg TCRB repertoires that appeared less similar than those seen among patients. Shortening that was moderate but significant affected the TCRB CDR3s of Type 1 diabetes patients in all four CD4+ subsets.

Reverse transcription of all isolated RNA meant that expressed TCRB transcripts were sequenced. Method: immunoSEQ multiplex PCR; TCRdb's copy keeps in-frame clones and lacks some. The sample lists 640,000 or so clones, roughly an eighth occurring once. One heparinised blood draw averaging around 120 mL was given by each donor. This clone has only a few counts. As yet, its antigen is unknown. This same CDR3 is encoded by further DNA sequences in the sample. V was cut by 2 bases and J by 5 bases, with 3 bases left in between. The CDR3 length is 12 residues. Germline assignment: CDR1 KGHSH and CDR2 LQKENI.

J is TRBJ2-2 and V is TRBV18, with D unresolved. The TCR originated in a man aged 18 to 29 with type 1 diabetes. Specimen: naive CD4+ T cells from blood. The CDR3 reads CASSPRTGELFF. Here the CDR3 DNA reads TGTGCCAGCTCACCAAGGACCGGGGAGCTGTTTTTT. Full variable domain (missing parts from reference TRBV18 and TRBJ2-2): NAGVMQNPRHLVRRRGQEARLRCSPMKGHSHVYWYRQLPEEGLKFMVYLQKENIIDESGMPKERFSAEFPKEGPSILRIQQVVRGDSAAYFCASSPRTGELFFGEGSRLTVL.